The T cell receptor beta chain under discussion was sequenced for a study of T-cell memory formation after mild COVID-19. Study background: The study found TCR clusters largely donor specific.

Findings and limits, study-wide: The CD4+ clones that contracted clustered mainly within CM and EM, and the CD8+ clones concentrated in EMRA. In second-wave clones peaking day 37, SARS-CoV-2 specificity remained unconfirmed.

As regards this clonotype: Its specificity is unknown.

TCRdb processed the 5' RACE reads anew with MiXCR; each CDR3 protein has one entry. This table holds around 150,000 distinct CDR3 sequences, around 13% found once. The sample was PBMCs or a T cell subset sorted from them (not recorded which). This receptor was obtained from an adult woman who had mild COVID-19 (a few samples of this study predate the infection). Cell type and time point are not known.

CDR3 region: CAWNPRGNTRNTIYF. The CDR3 DNA reads TGTGCCTGGAATCCCAGGGGGAATACTAGAAACACCATATATTTT. This chain connects TRBV30 to TRBJ1-3; 7 positions match TRBD1. From germline, CDR1 is GTSNPN and CDR2 SVGIG (reference sequence). There are 15 residues in the CDR3. The junction had 11 bases not matched to a gene; V was cut back by 4 bases and J by 5 bases.